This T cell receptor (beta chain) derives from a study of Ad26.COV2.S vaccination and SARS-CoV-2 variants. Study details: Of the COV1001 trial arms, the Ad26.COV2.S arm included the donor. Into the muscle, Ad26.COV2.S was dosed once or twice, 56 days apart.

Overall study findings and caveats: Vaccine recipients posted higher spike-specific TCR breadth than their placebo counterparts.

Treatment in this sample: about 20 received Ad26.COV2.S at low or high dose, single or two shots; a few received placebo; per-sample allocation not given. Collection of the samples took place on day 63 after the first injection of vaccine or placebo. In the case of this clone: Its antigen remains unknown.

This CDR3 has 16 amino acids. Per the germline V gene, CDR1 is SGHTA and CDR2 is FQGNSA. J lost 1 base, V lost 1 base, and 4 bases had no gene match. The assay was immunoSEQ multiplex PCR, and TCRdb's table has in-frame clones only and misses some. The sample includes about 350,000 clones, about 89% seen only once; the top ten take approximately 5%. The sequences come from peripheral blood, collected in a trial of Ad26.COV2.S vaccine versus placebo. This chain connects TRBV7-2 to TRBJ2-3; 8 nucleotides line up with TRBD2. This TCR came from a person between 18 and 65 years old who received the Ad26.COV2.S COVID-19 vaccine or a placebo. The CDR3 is CASSLGRAGGTDTQYF. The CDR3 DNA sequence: TGTGCCAGCAGCTTAGGACGAGCGGGGGGCACAGATACGCAGTATTTT.